This TCR beta chain emerged from a study of T cell responses to AZD1222 COVID-19 vaccine (dated by TCRdb to the early 2020s). Study-level background: TCR sequencing was performed for 233 trial participants, of whom approximately 200 were given two doses of AZD1222 and about 25 were given two doses of MenACWY control vaccine. Trial participants were enrolled by age into subgroups of 18-55, 56-69 and 70-plus years, and 148, 28 and 57 TCR-sequenced participants, respectively, were included in these subgroups.

The time point label of this sample denotes: about 28 days (+/-7) after the second vaccine dose. AZD1222 recipients whose second dose came at about 4 weeks and those whose second dose came at about 12 weeks were combined into one group, since spike-specific TCR depth and breadth did not differ between the two schedules. Vaccinee samples were obtained from the UK trials COV001 and COV002, which included a single-blind randomized controlled phase 2/3 trial of AZD1222 (ChAdOx1 nCoV-19) in healthy adults. For TCRbeta chain sequencing, PBMC samples were collected from trial participants at day 0 and at day 28 after the second dose. Broader findings and caveats from the paper: Reportedly, close to half of the unique spike-specific TCRs recognized epitopes lying outside the regions that are mutated in the B.1.351 and B.1.1.7 variants. Vaccine-associated CD4 TCRs spanned the whole spike protein, with dominant responses in regions 160-218 and 743-854. Conclusions about previously exposed vaccinees are limited because only five or six AZD1222 recipients were SARS-CoV-2 seropositive at baseline. After two AZD1222 doses, spike-specific TCR breadth and depth were significantly higher than at day 0 and than in MenACWY recipients. Participants were mostly white British and included more females than males, and it was suggested by the authors that clonal diversity may have been underestimated. The 56-69-year group was small, and its depth increase did not reach significance, likely because of low power. Because no samples from the day 14 peak response were available, repertoires could be characterized only after the peak T cell response.

Comments on this clone: Its antigen specificity is not known. Base quality data are lacking; no much larger clone is found one base away.

V ends up 1 base short and J 10 bases short, with an unmatched junction base count of 9. The CDR3 goes from the cysteine to the phenylalanine over 14 residues. Only the CDR3 portion is preserved as DNA: 42 bases, with reading frame beginning at the first base. Based on the germline V gene (reference sequence), the CDR1 and CDR2 sequences are MNHNY and SVGAGI. The CDR3 regions of human TCRbeta chains were analyzed by immunosequencing. The published analysis was carried out like this. Repertoire TCRs were matched against a reference library of SARS-CoV-2-specific TCRs generated with the MIRA antigen-specificity platform. Breadth was defined as the fraction of unique TCRs that were SARS-CoV-2-associated. Depth was defined as the fraction of total T cells that were SARS-CoV-2-associated. Each spike-specific TCR was assigned to its reactive spike region and to a CD4 or CD8 class using the MIRA data. Log10-transformed breadth and depth values were compared by one-way ANOVA with Sidak's multiple comparisons tests. Held by TCRdb, this immuneACCESS table contains in-frame sequences only and omits some clones. Under half of the omission traces to an unresolved V gene where checked; the cause of the rest is unknown. V, J and clone size are taken as reported in that table, and D and trimming were inferred from the DNA itself. For this sample the table gives 80,000 or so clones, of which approximately 83% were detected only once. The top ten clonotypes cover roughly 10% of the sample.

The TCR sequence derives from an adult who received the AZD1222 COVID-19 vaccine. The sequence is built from TRBV6-6 and TRBJ1-2; TRBD1 agrees with 7 junctional bases. The specimen was peripheral blood, collected 28 days after the second AZD1222 dose. The sequenced DNA is TGTGCCAGCAGTTACTGGCCCACACAGGGGCCCTACACCTTC. Translated, it gives CASSYWPTQGPYTF.